These 15 T cell receptor beta chains share one sample of origin, sequenced in a study of blood T cell repertoires in COVID-19. Method: immunoSEQ multiplex PCR; TCRdb's copy keeps in-frame clones and lacks some. Of about 150,000 clones in the sample, approximately 83% are singletons; the top ten hold 7% to 10%. The specimen sequenced was PBMCs or T cells enriched from blood (not recorded which). The receptor source for this set is a man aged 50-59 years who had recovered from COVID-19.

The CDR3 nucleotides are TGTGCCAGCAGCCATTCGCTAGGTGTGGTCATTCAGTACTTC. Its translation: CASSHSLGVVIQYF. This chain uses TRBV3-1 (or the pseudogene TRBV3-2) with TRBJ2-4; D uncertain. The CDR3 loop spans 14 amino acids. Germline CDR1 is LGHDT and CDR2 is YNNKEL (reference sequence). Trimming pared 3 bases from V and 9 bases from J, leaving 15 bases between.

The chain combines TRBV9 with TRBJ1-1; 10 nucleotides align to TRBD1. This CDR3 has 15 amino acids. Per the germline V gene, CDR1 is SGDLS and CDR2 is YYNGEE. Trimming at V came to 3 bases and at J to 3 bases, leaving 5 bases not matched to a gene. CDR3 sequence: CASSATGTGDTEAFF. The DNA for the CDR3 is TGTGCCAGCAGCGCTACCGGGACAGGGGACACTGAAGCTTTCTTT.

This chain links TRBV30 with TRBJ2-7; D perhaps matches TRBD1 (5 bases). Germline CDR1 is GTSNPN and CDR2 is SVGIG (reference sequence). Trimming removed 1 base at V and 4 bases at J, with 8 bases between. CDR3 size: 12 residues. The CDR3 here is CAWSDQGYEQYF. The CDR3 region has the DNA TGTGCCTGGAGTGATCAGGGATACGAGCAGTACTTC.

This sequence joins TRBV4-3 and TRBJ1-5; a possible D gene is TRBD1 (6 bases). This CDR3 spans 16 amino acids. In germline, CDR1 is LGHNA, CDR2 YSLEER. V dropped 0 bases and J dropped 7 bases, with 16 bases sitting between them. The CDR3 DNA follows: TGCGCCAGCAGCCAAGACGTCACAGGGTCAAGCCAGCCCCAGCATTTT. Amino acid sequence: CASSQDVTGSSQPQHF.

V gene TRBV18 combines with J gene TRBJ2-5; the D is unclear. CDR3 size: 14 residues. With 2 bases removed from V and 0 bases from J, the gap between germline ends came to 7 bases. Germline loops: CDR1 KGHSH, CDR2 LQKENI. CDR3 coding DNA: TGTGCCAGCTCACCAGTCCAGGACCAAGAGACCCAGTACTTC. Translation: CASSPVQDQETQYF.

The chain links TRBV9 to TRBJ2-1; 7 bases align to TRBD2. Germline CDR1 and CDR2: SGDLS and YYNGEE. The CDR3 runs 15 residues. Trimming cost V 0 bases and J 4 bases; bases outside gene matches: 4. The CDR3 DNA sequence: TGTGCCAGCAGCGTAGGGAGCGGGGTATACAATGAGCAGTTCTTC. Translating it yields CASSVGSGVYNEQFF.

This clone was observed a handful of times. This sequence joins TRBV25-1 and TRBJ1-2; D call uncertain. V was clipped by 1 base and J by 3 bases, with 6 bases between them. Germline CDR1 MGHDK, CDR2 SYGVNS. CDR3 length equals 13 residues. In DNA, the CDR3 is TGTGCCAGCAGTGAATTAGTTCACTATGGCTACACCTTC. Amino acids: CASSELVHYGYTF.

The genes are TRBV10-3 and TRBJ1-5, with 12 bases matching TRBD1. V gave up 2 bases and J gave up 0 bases; unmatched junction bases: 8. The CDR3 loop spans 19 amino acids. Germline lookup yields CDR1 ENHRY and CDR2 SYGVKD. The CDR3 coding sequence is TGTGCCATCAGTGAGCGCGGGACAGGGGGCGGTTATAGCAATCAGCCCCAGCATTTT. Encoded protein: CAISERGTGGGYSNQPQHF.

DNA for the CDR3: TGTGCCTGGACCACCGGGACTAGCGGGGGATACGAGCAGTACTTC. Its protein product is CAWTTGTSGGYEQYF. The chain is built from TRBV30 and TRBJ2-7, with 14 bases lining up with TRBD2. Trimming removed 4 bases from V and 4 bases from J; junction bases left unmatched: 6. CDR1 GTSNPN and CDR2 SVGIG come from the germline V gene (reference sequence). This CDR3 region has 15 residues. Together with reference TRBV30 and TRBJ2-7, the CDR3 gives the full variable domain: SQTIHQWPATLVQPVGSPLSLECTVEGTSNPNLYWYRQAAGRGLQLLFYSVGIGQISSEVPQNLSASRPQDRQFILSSKKLLLSDSGFYLCAWTTGTSGGYEQYFGPGTRLTVT.

CDR3 DNA: TGTGCCAGCAGACGGGACAGGGGAAATTCCTACAATGAGCAGTTCTTC. As protein: CASRRDRGNSYNEQFF. The rearrangement links TRBV11-1 to TRBJ2-1, with 10 bases lining up with TRBD1. CDR3 size: 16 residues. The V and J ends lost 6 bases and 1 base, in that order; junction bases with no gene match: 6. CDR1 is SGHAT and CDR2 is FQDESV in the germline V gene (reference sequence).

V usage is TRBV27 and J usage is TRBJ1-2; D is unclear. V was cut by 5 bases and J by 2 bases, with 9 bases left in between. The CDR3 totals 13 residues. The germline gives CDR1 MNHEY, CDR2 SMNVEV (reference sequence). CDR3 sequence reads: CASSLTKNYGYTF. CDR3 in DNA: TGTGCCAGCAGTCTGACAAAGAACTATGGCTACACCTTC.

The chain combines TRBV11-2 with TRBJ1-2, with D perhaps TRBD1 (6 bases). This CDR3 region has 13 residues. With 2 bases removed from V and 4 bases from J, the gap between germline ends came to 8 bases. Per germline, CDR1 SGHAT and CDR2 FQNNGV. CDR3 coding DNA: TGTGCCAGCAGCTTAACAGGGAGCTATGGCTACACCTTC. Translation: CASSLTGSYGYTF.

CDR3 DNA: TGTGCCAGCAGCTGGGCCATAGGGAGCGGGGGGGCAGATGAGCAGTTCTTC. This gives the protein CASSWAIGSGGADEQFF. The chain employs TRBV11-3 and TRBJ2-1; 10 bases are a match to TRBD2. The CDR3 sequence is 17 residues long. V lost 4 bases to trimming and J lost 8 bases; unmatched junction nucleotides: 14. CDR1 SGHNT and CDR2 YENEEA come from the germline V gene.

V and J are TRBV12-2 and TRBJ2-5; TRBD2 reflects the table's D call only, with no check against the DNA. TRBV12-2 is tagged as a pseudogene. The CDR3 consists of 17 residues. Written as DNA, the CDR3 is TGTGCAAGTCGCTTCAAGACTAGCGGGGGGATAATAGAGACCCAGTACTTC. Translated, it gives CASRFKTSGGIIETQYF.

This rearrangement joins TRBV27 to TRBJ1-3; D gene ambiguous. Per germline, CDR1 MNHEY and CDR2 SMNVEV (reference sequence). The CDR3 runs to 14 residues. With 5 bases removed from V and 2 bases from J, the gap between germline ends came to 10 bases. The CDR3 region has the DNA TGTGCCAGCAGTCCCCGTTCTGCTGGAAACACCATATATTTT. It codes for CASSPRSAGNTIYF.